The 12 T cell receptor beta chains presented below share a single source sample, sequenced in a study of blood T cell repertoires in COVID-19. The assay was immunoSEQ multiplex PCR, and TCRdb's table has in-frame clones only and misses some. The sample lists 200,000 to 250,000 clones, roughly 88% occurring once. The specimen sequenced was peripheral blood. The receptors stem from a woman aged 40 to 49 who had recovered from COVID-19.

The chain carries TRBV7-2 and TRBJ2-7; TRBD1 might be the D (6 bases). The CDR3 has 16 residues. Germline V lookup: CDR1 SGHTA, CDR2 FQGNSA. With 1 base removed from V and 3 bases from J, the gap between germline ends came to 16 bases. The CDR3 region is CASSLDSRQGIYEQYF. CDR3 sequence (DNA): TGTGCCAGCAGCTTAGATTCGCGGCAGGGGATCTACGAGCAGTACTTC.

The chain is built from TRBV5-1 and TRBJ2-2; 9 bases agree with TRBD1. Germline V gene sequence: CDR1 SGHRS, CDR2 YFSETQ. This CDR3 has 16 residues. The J segment lost 5 bases and the V segment lost 0 bases, leaving 5 bases of the junction unmatched. CDR3 sequence: CASSLEGQGITGELFF. CDR3 nucleotide sequence: TGCGCCAGCAGCTTGGAGGGACAGGGTATAACCGGGGAGCTGTTTTTT.

The sample holds a few counts of this clone. This chain links TRBV6-2 or TRBV6-3 with TRBJ1-5; D might be TRBD1 (5 bases). This CDR3 spans 15 amino acids. V was pared by 6 bases and J by 1 base, with 13 bases between. Germline V gene lookup returns CDR1 MNHEY and CDR2 SVGEGT. CDR3 nucleotide sequence: TGTGCCAGCAGCCACACGGGGGGAAGCAATCAGCCCCAGCATTTT. Its protein product is CASSHTGGSNQPQHF.

The chain has TRBV5-1 and TRBJ2-3; D may be TRBD1 (5 bases). V shed 3 bases and J shed 0 bases, with 14 bases lying between them. CDR3 length: 16 residues. Germline V gives CDR1 SGHRS, CDR2 YFSETQ. CDR3 residues: CASSSQASSSTDTQYF. In DNA, the CDR3 is TGCGCCAGCAGCTCACAGGCGTCCTCTAGCACAGATACGCAGTATTTT.

This clone is a singleton in its sample. The same CDR3 can be traced to other DNA sequences in this sample. V and J are TRBV7-2 and TRBJ2-3; 9 positions agree with TRBD2. With V trimmed by 2 bases and J by 0 bases, 0 bases remained unmatched. CDR3 size: 15 residues. CDR1 and CDR2 from the germline V gene are SGHTA and FQGNSA. The chain's CDR3 is CASSLLAGSTDTQYF. CDR3 bases: TGTGCCAGCAGCTTACTAGCGGGAAGCACAGATACGCAGTATTTT.

This clone has a single count. The J gene is TRBJ1-2, the V gene TRBV11-3; 8 positions match TRBD1. J lost 3 bases, V lost 6 bases, and 3 bases had no gene match. The CDR3 is made up of 13 amino acids. Germline CDR1 and CDR2: SGHNT and YENEEA. CDR3 in amino acids: CASSLQGDYGYTF. The CDR3 DNA is TGTGCCAGCAGTTTACAGGGGGACTATGGCTACACCTTC.

This chain connects TRBV21-1 to TRBJ2-1; the table's TRBD2 call for D was not verified on the DNA. TRBV21-1 is a pseudogene segment. This CDR3 comprises 17 residues. CDR3 sequence reads: CASSWPQTLDGYNEQFF. The CDR3 region has the DNA TGTGCCAGCAGCTGGCCCCAGACTCTTGACGGGTACAATGAGCAGTTCTTC.

The J gene is TRBJ1-2, the V gene TRBV28; the D is unclear. Germline values: CDR1 MDHEN, CDR2 SYDVKM. The V and J ends lost 2 bases and 0 bases respectively, with 4 bases between them. The CDR3 consists of 13 residues. CDR3 loop: CASSLGANYGYTF. The CDR3 DNA reads TGTGCCAGCAGTTTAGGAGCTAACTATGGCTACACCTTC.

The genes are TRBV3-1 (or the pseudogene TRBV3-2) and TRBJ1-1; D may be TRBD1 (5 bases). Germline CDR1 is LGHDT and CDR2 is YNNKEL (reference sequence). The CDR3 has 14 residues. Trimming shortened V by 1 base and J by 7 bases, and 13 bases separated the two germline ends. The CDR3 sequence is CASSQGGVTVEAFF. In DNA, the CDR3 is TGTGCCAGCAGCCAAGGGGGCGTAACGGTTGAAGCTTTCTTT.

The rearrangement links TRBV7-2 to TRBJ1-5, with a possible D match to TRBD1 (5 bases). The V gene lost 1 base and the J gene lost 5 bases, with 12 bases spanning the gap. The CDR3 extends over 15 amino acids. The germline gives CDR1 SGHTA, CDR2 FQGNSA. The CDR3 region is CASSLGPDIYQPQHF. In DNA, the CDR3 is TGTGCCAGCAGCTTAGGTCCGGACATCTATCAGCCCCAGCATTTT.

The chain is built from TRBV7-2 and TRBJ1-4; D might be TRBD1 (6 bases). Per germline, CDR1 SGHTA and CDR2 FQGNSA. The CDR3 covers 14 residues. V lost 4 bases to trimming and J lost 6 bases, with 12 bases between them. CDR3 sequence: CASSSQGRDEKLFF. The CDR3 nucleotides read TGTGCCAGCAGCTCACAGGGTAGGGATGAAAAACTGTTTTTT. Full variable domain (missing parts from reference TRBV7-2 and TRBJ1-4): GAGVSQSPSNKVTEKGKDVELRCDPISGHTALYWYRQSLGQGLEFLIYFQGNSAPDKSGLPSDRFSAERTGGSVSTLTIQRTQQEDSAVYLCASSSQGRDEKLFFGSGTQLSVL.

This clone came up a few times. The gene calls are TRBV12-3 or TRBV12-4 and TRBJ2-3; tentative D call: TRBD2 (6 bases). The ends were cut back, 7 bases at V and 6 bases at J, with 14 bases in the middle. The CDR3 covers 13 residues. CDR3 sequence: CASIWGLGDTQYF. CDR3 sequence (DNA): TGTGCCAGCATTTGGGGACTCGGGGATACGCAGTATTTT.